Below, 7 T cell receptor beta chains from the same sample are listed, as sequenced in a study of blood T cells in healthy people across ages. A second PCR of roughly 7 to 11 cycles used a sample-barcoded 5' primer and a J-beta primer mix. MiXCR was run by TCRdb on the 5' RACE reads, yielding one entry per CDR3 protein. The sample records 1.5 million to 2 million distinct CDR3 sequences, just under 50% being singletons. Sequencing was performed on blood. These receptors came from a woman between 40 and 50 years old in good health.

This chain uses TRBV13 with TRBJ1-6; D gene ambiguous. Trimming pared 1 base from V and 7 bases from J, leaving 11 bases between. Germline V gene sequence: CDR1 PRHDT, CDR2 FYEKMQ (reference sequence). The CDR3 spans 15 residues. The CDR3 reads CASSLVMGKNSPLHF. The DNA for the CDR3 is TGTGCCAGCAGCTTAGTAATGGGGAAAAATTCACCCCTCCACTTT.

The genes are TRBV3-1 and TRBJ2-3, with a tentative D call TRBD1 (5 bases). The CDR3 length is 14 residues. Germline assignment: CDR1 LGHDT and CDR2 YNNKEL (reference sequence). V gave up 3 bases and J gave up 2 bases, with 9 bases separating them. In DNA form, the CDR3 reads TGTGCCAGCAGCCATAGACAGATCACAGATACGCAGTATTTT. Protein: CASSHRQITDTQYF.

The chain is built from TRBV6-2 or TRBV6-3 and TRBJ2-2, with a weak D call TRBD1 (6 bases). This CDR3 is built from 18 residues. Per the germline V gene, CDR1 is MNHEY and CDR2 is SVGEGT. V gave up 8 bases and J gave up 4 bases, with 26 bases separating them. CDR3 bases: TGTGCCAGCTACTCCCGACAGGCCCCTAGAGGCCCCACCGGGGAGCTGTTTTTT. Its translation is CASYSRQAPRGPTGELFF.

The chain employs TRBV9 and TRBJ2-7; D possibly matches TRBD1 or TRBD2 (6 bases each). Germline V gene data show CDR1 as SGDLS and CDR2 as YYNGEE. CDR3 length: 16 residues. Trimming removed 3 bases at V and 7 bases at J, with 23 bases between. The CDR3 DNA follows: TGTGCCAGCAGCGAGAGAGGGGGGAGGCAATACAATGAGCAGTACTTC. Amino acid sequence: CASSERGGRQYNEQYF. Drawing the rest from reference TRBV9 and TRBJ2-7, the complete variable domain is DSGVTQTPKHLITATGQRVTLRCSPRSGDLSVYWYQQSLDQGLQFLIQYYNGEERAKGNILERFSAQQFPDLHSELNLSSLELGDSALYFCASSERGGRQYNEQYFGPGTRLTVT.

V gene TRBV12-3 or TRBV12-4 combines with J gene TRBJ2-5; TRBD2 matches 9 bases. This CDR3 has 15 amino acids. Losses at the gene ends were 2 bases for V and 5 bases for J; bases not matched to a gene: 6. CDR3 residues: CASSLSLAGYETQYF. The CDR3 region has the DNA TGTGCCAGCAGTTTAAGCCTAGCGGGGTACGAGACCCAGTACTTC.

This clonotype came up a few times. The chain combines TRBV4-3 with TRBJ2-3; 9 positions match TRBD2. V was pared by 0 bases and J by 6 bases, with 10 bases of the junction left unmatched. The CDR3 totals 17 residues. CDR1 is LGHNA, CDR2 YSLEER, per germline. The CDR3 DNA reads TGCGCCAGCAGCCAAGAGCCTGCGGGGGGGCCCTATGATACGCAGTATTTT. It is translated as CASSQEPAGGPYDTQYF.

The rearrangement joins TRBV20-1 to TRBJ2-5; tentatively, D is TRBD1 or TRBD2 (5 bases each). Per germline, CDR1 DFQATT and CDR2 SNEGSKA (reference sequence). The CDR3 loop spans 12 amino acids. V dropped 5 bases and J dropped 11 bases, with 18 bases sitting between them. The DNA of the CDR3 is TGCAGTGCTCCCCGGGACCCGTGGGAGCAGTACTTC. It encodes CSAPRDPWEQYF.